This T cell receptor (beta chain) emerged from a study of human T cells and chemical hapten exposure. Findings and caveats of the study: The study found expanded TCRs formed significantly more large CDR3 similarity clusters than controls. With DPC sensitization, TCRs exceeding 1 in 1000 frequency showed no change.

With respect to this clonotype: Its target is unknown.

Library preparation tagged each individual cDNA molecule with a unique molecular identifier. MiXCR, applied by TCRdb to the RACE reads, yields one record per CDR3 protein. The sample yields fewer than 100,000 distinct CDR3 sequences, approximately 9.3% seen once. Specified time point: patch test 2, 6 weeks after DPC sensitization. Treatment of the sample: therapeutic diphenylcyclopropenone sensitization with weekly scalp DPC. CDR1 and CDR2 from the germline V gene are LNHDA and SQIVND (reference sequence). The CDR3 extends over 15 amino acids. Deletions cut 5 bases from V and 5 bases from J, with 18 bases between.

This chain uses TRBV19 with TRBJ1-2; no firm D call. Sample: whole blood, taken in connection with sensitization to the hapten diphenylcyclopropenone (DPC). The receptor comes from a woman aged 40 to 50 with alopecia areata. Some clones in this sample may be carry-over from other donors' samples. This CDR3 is CASSATRVNVYGYTF. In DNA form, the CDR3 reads TGTGCCAGTAGTGCGACCCGCGTAAATGTATATGGCTACACCTTC. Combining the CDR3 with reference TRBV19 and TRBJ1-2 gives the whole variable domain DGGITQSPKYLFRKEGQNVTLSCEQNLNHDAMYWYRQDPGQGLRLIYYSQIVNDFQKGDIAEGYSVSREKKESFPLTVTSAQKNPTAFYLCASSATRVNVYGYTFGSGTRLTVV.